A single sample is the source of the 10 T cell receptor beta chains below, sequenced in a study of cytomegalovirus exposure and HLA in healthy donors. A multiplex PCR was run with 60 Vbeta primers and 13 Jbeta primers. Assay used: immunoSEQ multiplex PCR; TCRdb lists only in-frame clones, some missing. The sample consists of over 150,000 clones, roughly 80% of them appearing once. Sequenced: PBMCs. These receptors were taken from a woman aged 25 to 39 in good health and CMV-seropositive.

The rearrangement uses TRBV27 and TRBJ1-6, with 9 bases matching TRBD1. Trimming cost V 4 bases and J 16 bases; bases outside gene matches: 5. This CDR3 has 12 residues. Germline loops: CDR1 MNHEY, CDR2 SMNVEV (reference sequence). CDR3 region: CASSSPGQGLHF. The CDR3 nucleotides are TGTGCCAGCAGTTCTCCGGGACAGGGACTCCACTTT.

The gene calls are TRBV7-9 and TRBJ2-2, with TRBD1 matching 9 bases. Germline trimming cut 7 bases from V and 5 bases from J; bases unmatched to any gene: 8. The CDR3 sequence is 15 residues long. Germline V gene data show CDR1 as SEHNR and CDR2 as FQNEAQ (reference sequence). The CDR3 protein is CASTAGTGLTGELFF. In DNA form, the CDR3 reads TGTGCCAGCACTGCCGGGACAGGGCTTACCGGGGAGCTGTTTTTT.

The chain is built from TRBV19 and TRBJ2-1; weak D call: TRBD1 (5 bases). This CDR3 spans 13 amino acids. V was trimmed by 5 bases and J by 7 bases, leaving 12 bases between them. Germline V CDR1 and CDR2: LNHDA, SQIVND (reference sequence). The CDR3 DNA follows: TGTGCCAGTAGTCCGATCGCAGGGAATGAGCAGTTCTTC. This sequence encodes CASSPIAGNEQFF.

This chain connects TRBV5-6 to TRBJ1-2; the D is unclear. The V end lost 3 bases, the J end lost 2 bases, and 11 bases lay between the germline ends. The CDR3 has 14 amino acids. The germline V gene has CDR1 SGHDT and CDR2 YYEEEE. The CDR3 DNA reads as TGTGCCAGCAGCTGGGGTAGGGAGAACTATGGCTACACCTTC. Translating gives CASSWGRENYGYTF.

This sequence joins TRBV5-1 and TRBJ1-5, with a weak D call TRBD1 (5 bases). The germline CDR1 and CDR2 sequences are SGHRS and YFSETQ. V lost 1 base and J lost 2, with 7 bases in between. The length of the CDR3 is 14 residues. CDR3 in amino acids: CASSLTTGNQPQHF. The CDR3 coding sequence is TGCGCCAGCAGCTTGACGACAGGCAATCAGCCCCAGCATTTT.

A remark on this clone: One base away lies a much larger clone, so this may be a sequencing read error. The CDR3 region is CTSSLGGRNTEAFF. The CDR3 region has the DNA TGTACCAGCAGCTTAGGAGGCAGGAACACTGAAGCTTTCTTT. The genes are TRBV7-9 and TRBJ1-1; no clear D. The CDR3 sequence is 14 residues long. CDR1 is SEHNR, CDR2 FQNEAQ, per germline (reference sequence). The variable domain in full, with the rest retrieved from reference TRBV7-9 and TRBJ1-1, is DTGVSQNPRHKITKRGQNVTFRCDPISEHNRLYWYRQTLGQGPEFLTYFQNEAQLEKSRLLSDRFSAERPKGSFSTLEIQRTEQGDSAMYLCTSSLGGRNTEAFFGQGTRLTVV.

This chain links TRBV5-4 with TRBJ1-1; TRBD1 matches at 7 bases. The CDR3 has 13 amino acids. CDR1 SGHNT and CDR2 YYREEE come from the germline V gene (reference sequence). V was clipped by 4 bases and J by 7 bases; unmatched bases: 7. CDR3 coding DNA: TGTGCCAGCAGCGTTACACAGGGGAGTGAAGCTTTCTTT. This encodes CASSVTQGSEAFF.

J is TRBJ1-1 and V is TRBV5-5; a weak D match, TRBD1 (5 bases). Germline loops: CDR1 SGHKS, CDR2 YYEKEE (reference sequence). V lost 4 bases, J lost 6 bases, and 16 bases lay in between. CDR3 length: 14 amino acids. CDR3 sequence: CASSPGPGNAEAFF. The DNA of the CDR3 is TGTGCCAGCAGCCCCGGTCCAGGGAATGCTGAAGCTTTCTTT.

This clone was observed once. Other DNA sequences of this sample code for an identical CDR3. The chain has TRBV5-1 and TRBJ2-7; no reliable D call. V was pared by 0 bases and J by 4 bases, with 5 bases between. The CDR3 has 12 amino acids. Germline CDR1 and CDR2: SGHRS and YFSETQ. Here the CDR3 DNA reads TGCGCCAGCAGCTTGGGGGCATACGAGCAGTACTTC. As protein: CASSLGAYEQYF.

The V and J genes are TRBV9 and TRBJ1-3; D unresolved. Germline CDR1 and CDR2: SGDLS and YYNGEE. Trimming left V 3 bases short and J 8 bases short, with 12 bases between. The CDR3 spans 13 residues. In DNA form, the CDR3 reads TGTGCCAGCAGCGGGCCGGGGAGGCACACCATATATTTT. This gives the protein CASSGPGRHTIYF.